Below are 29 T cell receptor beta chains sequenced from a single sample in a study of cytomegalovirus exposure and HLA in healthy donors. Assay used: immunoSEQ multiplex PCR; TCRdb lists only in-frame clones, some missing. Among roughly 250,000 clones listed, 87% were seen once. The sequenced sample was PBMCs. Source of these receptors: a man younger than 35 in good health and CMV-seronegative.

This chain joins TRBV5-6 and TRBJ2-1; D unclear. Germline CDR1 SGHDT, CDR2 YYEEEE. The CDR3 runs to 13 residues. With 0 bases removed from V and 8 bases from J, the gap between germline ends came to 9 bases. CDR3 region: CASSLVAVDEQFF. CDR3 nucleotides: TGTGCCAGCAGCTTGGTAGCCGTCGATGAGCAGTTCTTC.

The chain has TRBV5-1 and TRBJ2-2; 8 positions match TRBD1. The trim removed 1 base at V and 10 bases at J, leaving 6 bases unmatched. CDR3 length: 14 residues. Germline V gives CDR1 SGHRS, CDR2 YFSETQ. CDR3 nucleotides: TGCGCCAGCAGCTTGTTGCAGGGGGCGGAGGAGCTGTTTTTT. This sequence encodes CASSLLQGAEELFF. The variable domain in full, completed from reference TRBV5-1 and TRBJ2-2, reads KAGVTQTPRYLIKTRGQQVTLSCSPISGHRSVSWYQQTPGQGLQFLFEYFSETQRNKGNFPGRFSGRQFSNSRSEMNVSTLELGDSALYLCASSLLQGAEELFFGEGSRLTVL.

On this clone itself: Other DNA sequences in this sample translate to the same CDR3. V usage is TRBV4-3 and J usage is TRBJ2-5; 9 bases agree with TRBD2. V dropped 0 bases and J dropped 4; count of bases not matched to a gene: 6. Germline assignment: CDR1 LGHNA and CDR2 YSLEER. The CDR3 has 16 residues. The CDR3 nucleotides read TGCGCCAGCAGCCAAGAACTCGCGGGGGGGGGAGAGACCCAGTACTTC. Translating it yields CASSQELAGGGETQYF.

CDR3 bases: TGCGCCAGCAGCCAAAACGGACTAGCCGAGAAAGAGACCCAGTACTTC. Amino acids: CASSQNGLAEKETQYF. The chain employs TRBV4-3 and TRBJ2-5; 8 nucleotides agree with TRBD2. V gave up 2 bases and J gave up 3 bases; unmatched junction bases: 8. This CDR3 contains 16 residues. In germline, CDR1 is LGHNA, CDR2 YSLEER.

The CDR3 region is CASSLRGPNQPQHF. As DNA, the CDR3 is TGTGCCAGCAGTTTAAGGGGGCCCAATCAGCCCCAGCATTTT. The chain is built from TRBV28 and TRBJ1-5; 7 nucleotides agree with TRBD1. Germline V lookup: CDR1 MDHEN, CDR2 SYDVKM. The CDR3 consists of 14 residues. J was trimmed by 3 bases and V by 2 bases; bases with no gene match: 1.

CDR3 protein: CASSYYRTYEQYF. The CDR3 DNA reads TGTGCCAGCAGTTACTACAGAACCTACGAGCAGTACTTC. This chain uses TRBV6-5 with TRBJ2-7; D unresolved. This CDR3 region has 13 residues. CDR1 is MNHEY and CDR2 is SVGAGI in the germline V gene. Trimming pared 1 base from V and 2 bases from J, leaving 6 bases between.

The chain has TRBV13 and TRBJ2-7; D might be TRBD2 (6 bases). CDR3 length equals 12 residues. The germline CDR1 and CDR2 sequences are PRHDT and FYEKMQ (reference sequence). The V end lost 8 bases, the J end lost 6 bases, and 14 bases lay between the germline ends. Here the CDR3 reads CASSRGSSEQYF. DNA for the CDR3: TGTGCCAGCTCGCGGGGTTCTAGCGAGCAGTACTTC. Looking up the rest from reference TRBV13 and TRBJ2-7 gives the full variable domain: AAGVIQSPRHLIKEKRETATLKCYPIPRHDTVYWYQQGPGQDPQFLISFYEKMQSDKGSIPDRFSAQQFSDYHSELNMSSLELGDSALYFCASSRGSSEQYFGPGTRLTVT.

The rearrangement uses TRBV7-2 and TRBJ1-2, with D unclear. CDR1 is SGHTA and CDR2 is FQGNSA in the germline V gene. The CDR3 contains 16 residues. V was clipped by 2 bases and J by 2 bases, with 15 bases between them. CDR3 in amino acids: CASSLQRSQTNYGYTF. The DNA for the CDR3 is TGTGCCAGCAGCTTACAGCGCTCACAAACCAACTATGGCTACACCTTC.

V usage is TRBV4-3 and J usage is TRBJ2-1; a weak D match, TRBD2 (5 bases). Per the germline V gene, CDR1 is LGHNA and CDR2 is YSLEER. This CDR3 is built from 16 residues. The V end was cut by 1 base, the J end by 6 bases, with 16 bases between. The CDR3 DNA follows: TGCGCCAGCAGCCAAGGCGGGTCGGCGGACGGCAATGAGCAGTTCTTC. This codes for CASSQGGSADGNEQFF.

The J gene is TRBJ2-2, the V gene TRBV6-5; 9 bases match TRBD2. This CDR3 contains 16 residues. Germline V gene lookup returns CDR1 MNHEY and CDR2 SVGAGI. V shed 3 bases and J 6 bases; nucleotides not matched to a gene: 8. CDR3 sequence: CASSYRAGGPAGELFF. CDR3 nucleotide sequence: TGTGCCAGCAGTTATAGGGCGGGAGGGCCGGCCGGGGAGCTGTTTTTT.

This clone occurred once. The chain couples TRBV7-2 to TRBJ2-5; TRBD2 is a possible D gene (7 bases). Germline V gene data show CDR1 as SGHTA and CDR2 as FQGNSA. The CDR3 contains 14 residues. Trimming removed 5 bases at V and 10 bases at J, with 20 bases between. The CDR3: CASSPLRGAGNQYF. The CDR3 bases are TGTGCCAGCAGCCCACTTCGGGGGGCCGGAAACCAGTACTTC. The variable domain in full, completed from reference TRBV7-2 and TRBJ2-5, reads GAGVSQSPSNKVTEKGKDVELRCDPISGHTALYWYRQSLGQGLEFLIYFQGNSAPDKSGLPSDRFSAERTGGSVSTLTIQRTQQEDSAVYLCASSPLRGAGNQYFGPGTRLLVL.

This chain connects TRBV28 to TRBJ1-1; D remains unclear. V shed 2 bases and J shed 4 bases, with 11 bases lying between them. This CDR3 spans 14 amino acids. From germline, CDR1 is MDHEN and CDR2 SYDVKM. DNA of the CDR3: TGTGCCAGCAGTTTACGGGGATCGAGCACTGAAGCTTTCTTT. It translates to CASSLRGSSTEAFF.

V gene TRBV11-2 combines with J gene TRBJ2-2; no definite D call. V was clipped by 3 bases and J by 4 bases, with 9 bases between them. Germline-derived CDR1 and CDR2 are SGHAT and FQNNGV. The CDR3 is made up of 14 amino acids. For the CDR3, the DNA is TGTGCCAGCAGCTTTAACACCTTCACCGGGGAGCTGTTTTTT. Protein: CASSFNTFTGELFF.

The chain has TRBV6-5 and TRBJ1-3; no clear D gene. The CDR3 length is 11 residues. Per the germline V gene, CDR1 is MNHEY and CDR2 is SVGAGI. The V end was cut by 8 bases, the J end by 3 bases, with 5 bases between. This chain's CDR3 is CASELGNTIYF. The CDR3, as DNA: TGTGCCAGCGAACTTGGAAACACCATATATTTT.

Here the CDR3 reads CASSVTPGVNTQYF. The CDR3 region has the DNA TGTGCCAGCAGTGTCACCCCCGGGGTAAATACGCAGTATTTT. The chain links TRBV6-4 to TRBJ2-3; D is perhaps TRBD2 (5 bases). The V end was cut by 4 bases, the J end by 7 bases, with 15 bases between. The CDR3 runs to 14 residues. In germline, CDR1 is MRHNA, CDR2 SNTAGT.

The chain is built from TRBV4-3 and TRBJ1-4; 7 nucleotides line up with TRBD1. V lost 0 bases and J lost 2; bases outside the gene matches: 0. CDR3 size: 15 residues. Germline CDR1 LGHNA, CDR2 YSLEER. The DNA of the CDR3 is TGCGCCAGCAGCCAAGACAGGGGGACTAATGAAAAACTGTTTTTT. This sequence encodes CASSQDRGTNEKLFF.

This chain connects TRBV7-9 to TRBJ2-3, with D unresolved. Germline V lookup: CDR1 SEHNR, CDR2 FQNEAQ (reference sequence). V was cut by 1 base and J by 7 bases, with 21 bases left in between. The CDR3 totals 17 residues. The DNA for the CDR3 is TGTGCCAGCAGCTTAGTACCAACTAACGCCCGGCATTATACGCAGTATTTT. Its translation: CASSLVPTNARHYTQYF.

This chain connects TRBV7-6 to TRBJ2-1; the match to TRBD2 covers 9 bases. CDR1 is SGHVS and CDR2 is FNYEAQ in the germline V gene. With V trimmed by 1 base and J by 7 bases, 8 bases remained unmatched. The CDR3 has 16 amino acids. The CDR3 DNA reads TGTGCCAGCAGCTTAGGCTTAGCGGGAGATGGGAATGAGCAGTTCTTC. This codes for CASSLGLAGDGNEQFF.

This chain links TRBV9 with TRBJ2-2, with D possibly matching TRBD2 (6 bases). V shed 1 base and J shed 2 bases, with 12 bases lying between them. This CDR3 is built from 16 residues. Germline V lookup: CDR1 SGDLS, CDR2 YYNGEE. The CDR3 loop is CASSVSGGSNTGELFF. As DNA, the CDR3 is TGTGCCAGCAGCGTATCTGGGGGGAGCAACACCGGGGAGCTGTTTTTT.

The V call is TRBV7-9, the J call TRBJ1-5; D might be TRBD1 (5 bases). The CDR3 contains 16 residues. Trimming pared 0 bases from V and 6 bases from J, leaving 15 bases between. Germline assignment: CDR1 SEHNR and CDR2 FQNEAQ (reference sequence). CDR3 residues: CASSLATGGESQPQHF. Written as DNA, the CDR3 is TGTGCCAGCAGCTTAGCAACCGGGGGTGAGTCTCAGCCCCAGCATTTT.

This chain joins TRBV29-1 and TRBJ2-3, with 9 bases matching TRBD2. CDR1 SQVTM and CDR2 ANQGSEA come from the germline V gene. The CDR3 is made up of 16 amino acids. V lost 0 bases and J lost 4; bases outside the gene matches: 8. This CDR3 reads CSVEERRGGQPDTQYF. The DNA of the CDR3 is TGCAGCGTTGAAGAGCGGCGGGGGGGCCAACCAGATACGCAGTATTTT.

The chain links TRBV7-2 to TRBJ2-1; D uncertain. The CDR3 runs 12 residues. Germline V gene sequence: CDR1 SGHTA, CDR2 FQGNSA. V was trimmed by 5 bases and J by 10 bases, leaving 12 bases between them. This chain's CDR3 is CASSPPGDEQFF. Here the CDR3 DNA reads TGTGCCAGCAGCCCACCGGGTGACGAGCAGTTCTTC.

The J gene is TRBJ2-7, the V gene TRBV9; D is perhaps TRBD2 (5 bases). Trimming removed 0 bases from V and 3 bases from J, with 13 bases in between. The CDR3 has 15 residues. Germline CDR1 SGDLS, CDR2 YYNGEE. This chain's CDR3 is CASSVGTRGYYEQYF. In DNA form, the CDR3 reads TGTGCCAGCAGCGTAGGGACTCGCGGGTACTACGAGCAGTACTTC.

This clone turned up a few times. The chain recombines TRBV5-4 with TRBJ2-3, with 8 bases identical to TRBD2. Germline V gene data show CDR1 as SGHNT and CDR2 as YYREEE (reference sequence). CDR3 size: 16 residues. Unmatched junction bases numbered 7, after V lost 3 bases and J lost 1 base. CDR3 residues: CASSSPAGEGTDTQYF. In nucleotides, the CDR3 is TGTGCCAGCAGCTCCCCAGCGGGAGAGGGCACAGATACGCAGTATTTT.

This chain links TRBV6-1 with TRBJ2-7; D unclear. V was pared by 1 base and J by 7 bases, with 14 bases between. The CDR3 length is 14 residues. In germline, CDR1 is MNHNS, CDR2 SASEGT. CDR3 amino acids: CASSEEGRVGEQYF. The DNA of the CDR3 is TGTGCCAGCAGTGAAGAAGGAAGAGTCGGGGAGCAGTACTTC.

Worth noting for this clone: Germline and junction disagree at one end, which may indicate a read error. This chain links TRBV9 with TRBJ2-7, with 10 bases aligning to TRBD1. This CDR3 contains 13 residues. Germline assignment: CDR1 SGDLS and CDR2 YYNGEE. The CDR3 DNA reads TGTGCCAGCAGCGTAGAAGGGACAGGGGTCTTTACCTTC. Translating gives CASSVEGTGVFTF. Full variable domain (outside the CDR3, taken from reference TRBV9 and TRBJ2-7): DSGVTQTPKHLITATGQRVTLRCSPRSGDLSVYWYQQSLDQGLQFLIQYYNGEERAKGNILERFSAQQFPDLHSELNLSSLELGDSALYFCASSVEGTGVFTFGPGTRLTVT.

This clone was observed a few times. The CDR3 reads CASEDRVGSPLHF. The CDR3, as DNA: TGTGCCAGCGAGGACAGGGTAGGGTCACCCCTCCACTTT. The rearrangement uses TRBV5-4 and TRBJ1-6; the match to TRBD1 covers 8 bases. This CDR3 is built from 13 residues. V gave up 7 bases and J gave up 10 bases; unmatched junction bases: 7. CDR1 SGHNT and CDR2 YYREEE come from the germline V gene (reference sequence).

V and J are TRBV12-5 and TRBJ2-2; 8 nucleotides align to TRBD2. This CDR3 has 16 residues. The trim removed 6 bases at V and 1 base at J, leaving 7 bases unmatched. CDR1 is LGHNT and CDR2 is FRNRAP in the germline V gene. The CDR3 region is CASGPPLAENTGELFF. The CDR3 DNA sequence: TGTGCTAGTGGCCCCCCACTAGCGGAGAACACCGGGGAGCTGTTTTTT.

This clone was observed a few times. V gene TRBV5-5 combines with J gene TRBJ1-2; D is undetermined. The CDR3 covers 11 residues. Trimming shortened V by 2 bases and J by 7 bases, and 6 bases separated the two germline ends. CDR1 SGHKS and CDR2 YYEKEE come from the germline V gene (reference sequence). For the CDR3, the DNA is TGTGCCAGCAGCTTTATCGGTGGCTACACCTTC. Translation gives CASSFIGGYTF.